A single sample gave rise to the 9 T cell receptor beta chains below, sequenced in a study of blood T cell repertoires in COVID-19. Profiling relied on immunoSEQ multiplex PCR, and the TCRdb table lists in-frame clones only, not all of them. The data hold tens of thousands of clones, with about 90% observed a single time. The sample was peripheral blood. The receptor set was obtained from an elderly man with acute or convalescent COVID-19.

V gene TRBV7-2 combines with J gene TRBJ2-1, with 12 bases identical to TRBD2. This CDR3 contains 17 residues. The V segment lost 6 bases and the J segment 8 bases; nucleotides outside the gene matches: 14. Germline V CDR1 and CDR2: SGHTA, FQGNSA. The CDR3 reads CASSRTVGLAGGDEQFF. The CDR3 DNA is TGTGCCAGCAGTCGGACGGTCGGGCTAGCGGGAGGGGATGAGCAGTTCTTC.

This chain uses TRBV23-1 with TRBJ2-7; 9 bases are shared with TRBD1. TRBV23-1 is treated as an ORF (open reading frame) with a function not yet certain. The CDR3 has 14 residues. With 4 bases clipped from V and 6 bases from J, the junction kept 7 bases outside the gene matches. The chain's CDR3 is CASSRNRGRREQYF. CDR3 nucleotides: TGCGCCAGCAGTCGGAACAGGGGGCGACGCGAGCAGTACTTC.

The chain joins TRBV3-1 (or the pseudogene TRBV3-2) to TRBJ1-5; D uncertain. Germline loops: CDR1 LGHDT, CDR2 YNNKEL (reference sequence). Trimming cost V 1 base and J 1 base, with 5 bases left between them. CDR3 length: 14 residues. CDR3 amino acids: CASSQGTSNQPQHF. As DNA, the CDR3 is TGTGCCAGCAGCCAAGGCACAAGCAATCAGCCCCAGCATTTT.

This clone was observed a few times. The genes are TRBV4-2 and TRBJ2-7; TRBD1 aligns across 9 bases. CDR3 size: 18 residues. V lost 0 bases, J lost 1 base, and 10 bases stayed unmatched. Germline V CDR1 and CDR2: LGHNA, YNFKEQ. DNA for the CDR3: TGTGCCAGCAGCCAAGATGCCTCGTCCGGGACAGGGTCCTACGAGCAGTACTTC. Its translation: CASSQDASSGTGSYEQYF.

This CDR3 reads CSVVITGAAYEQYF. Here the CDR3 DNA reads TGCAGCGTTGTGATTACGGGAGCGGCCTACGAGCAGTACTTC. This chain uses TRBV29-1 with TRBJ2-7; D is possibly TRBD2 (6 bases). V lost 4 bases, J lost 2 bases, and 15 bases lay in between. Per germline, CDR1 SQVTM and CDR2 ANQGSEA. The CDR3 covers 14 residues.

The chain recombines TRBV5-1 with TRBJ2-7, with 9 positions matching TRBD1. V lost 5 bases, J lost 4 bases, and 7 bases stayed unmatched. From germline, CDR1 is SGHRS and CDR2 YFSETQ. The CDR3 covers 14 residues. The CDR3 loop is CASSVGTGLYEQYF. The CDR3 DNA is TGCGCCAGCAGTGTGGGGACAGGGTTGTACGAGCAGTACTTC. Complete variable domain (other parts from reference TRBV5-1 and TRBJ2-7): KAGVTQTPRYLIKTRGQQVTLSCSPISGHRSVSWYQQTPGQGLQFLFEYFSETQRNKGNFPGRFSGRQFSNSRSEMNVSTLELGDSALYLCASSVGTGLYEQYFGPGTRLTVT.

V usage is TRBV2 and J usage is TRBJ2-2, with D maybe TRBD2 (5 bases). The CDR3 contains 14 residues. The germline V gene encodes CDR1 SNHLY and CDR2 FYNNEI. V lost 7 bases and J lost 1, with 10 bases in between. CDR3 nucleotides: TGTGCCAGCACGCCGGAGGAGAACACCGGGGAGCTGTTTTTT. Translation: CASTPEENTGELFF.

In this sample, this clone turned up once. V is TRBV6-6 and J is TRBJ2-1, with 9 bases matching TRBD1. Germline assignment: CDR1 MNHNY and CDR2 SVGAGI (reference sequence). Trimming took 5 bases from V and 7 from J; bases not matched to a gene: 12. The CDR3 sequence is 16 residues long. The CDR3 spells CASSGSGTGGRNEQFF. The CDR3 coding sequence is TGTGCCAGCAGTGGTTCGGGCACAGGGGGCCGGAATGAGCAGTTCTTC.

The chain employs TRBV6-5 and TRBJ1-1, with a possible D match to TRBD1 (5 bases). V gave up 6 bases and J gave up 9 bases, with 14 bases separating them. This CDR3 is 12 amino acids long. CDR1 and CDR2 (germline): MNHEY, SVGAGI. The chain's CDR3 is CASRLTALKAFF. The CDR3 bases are TGTGCCAGCAGATTGACAGCGCTGAAAGCTTTCTTT.